The 19 T cell receptor beta chains below all came from one sample that was sequenced in a study of control samples from healthy donors and cancer patients. TCRdb's table, derived via immunoSEQ multiplex PCR, lists solely in-frame clones and lacks some. Seen here are about 140,000 clones, roughly nine tenths observed once, and the top ten hold 5.5% to 9%. What was sequenced was blood. These receptor sequences come from a man younger than 35 in good health.

A single count supports this clone. The chain links TRBV2 to TRBJ1-6; no reliable D call. CDR3 length: 9 residues. Looked up from germline, CDR1 is SNHLY and CDR2 is FYNNEI. Trimming took off 6 bases at V and 11 bases at J, with 2 bases between the two ends. CDR3 nucleotide sequence: TGTGCCAGCAGCCCACCCCTCCACTTT. It encodes CASSPPLHF.

The V call is TRBV2, the J call TRBJ1-2; 8 bases are shared with TRBD1. Germline V gene lookup returns CDR1 SNHLY and CDR2 FYNNEI. The CDR3 has 13 residues. V was clipped by 6 bases and J by 8 bases; unmatched bases: 8. The CDR3 loop reads CASSGTGRSGYTF. The CDR3 coding sequence is TGTGCCAGCAGCGGGACAGGCAGGAGCGGCTACACCTTC.

The chain employs TRBV7-2 and TRBJ2-1, with 7 positions matching TRBD1. Germline trimming cut 6 bases from V and 0 bases from J; bases unmatched to any gene: 11. CDR1 and CDR2 (germline): SGHTA, FQGNSA. This CDR3 spans 17 amino acids. CDR3 in amino acids: CASSYPRQGASYNEQFF. Written as DNA, the CDR3 is TGTGCCAGCAGTTATCCCAGACAGGGTGCCTCCTACAATGAGCAGTTCTTC.

The V call is TRBV19, the J call TRBJ1-4; 9 positions agree with TRBD1. The ends lost 3 bases at V and 7 bases at J; junction bases unmatched: 6. The CDR3 is 15 amino acids. Looked up from germline, CDR1 is LNHDA and CDR2 is SQIVND (reference sequence). For the CDR3, the DNA is TGTGCCAGTAGTATTACGACAGGGGGGAGTGAAAAACTGTTTTTT. Translated: CASSITTGGSEKLFF. Full variable domain (outside the CDR3, taken from reference TRBV19 and TRBJ1-4): DGGITQSPKYLFRKEGQNVTLSCEQNLNHDAMYWYRQDPGQGLRLIYYSQIVNDFQKGDIAEGYSVSREKKESFPLTVTSAQKNPTAFYLCASSITTGGSEKLFFGSGTQLSVL.

The CDR3 sequence: CASSQGLRGTGELFF. The CDR3 DNA is TGTGCCAGCAGCCAAGGCTTGCGGGGAACCGGGGAGCTGTTTTTT. The chain carries TRBV4-2 and TRBJ2-2; TRBD2 might be the D (6 bases). Trimming pared 1 base from V and 5 bases from J, leaving 11 bases between. Germline CDR1 and CDR2: LGHNA and YNFKEQ. The CDR3 has 15 amino acids.

The chain combines TRBV24-1 with TRBJ2-1; TRBD1 aligns across 8 bases. This CDR3 contains 14 residues. Germline CDR1 reads KGHDR; CDR2 reads SFDVKD. J lost 2 bases, V lost 9 bases, and 5 bases had no gene match. CDR3: CATESGGPYNEQFF. The CDR3 DNA sequence: TGTGCCACCGAATCAGGGGGCCCCTACAATGAGCAGTTCTTC.

J is TRBJ1-5 and V is TRBV29-1; TRBD1 aligns across 7 bases. The CDR3 totals 13 residues. V trimming: 7 bases; J trimming: 3 bases; junction bases outside the gene matches: 6. Looked up from germline, CDR1 is SQVTM and CDR2 is ANQGSEA. This CDR3 reads CSALTGFNQPQHF. The CDR3 DNA reads TGCAGCGCCTTGACAGGGTTCAATCAGCCCCAGCATTTT.

A note on this clone: Different DNA sequences within this sample yield the same CDR3. The CDR3 protein is CASSPGTSGGLTYEQYF. The CDR3 DNA follows: TGTGCCAGCAGCCCTGGGACTAGCGGGGGCCTCACCTACGAGCAGTACTTC. The gene calls are TRBV5-4 and TRBJ2-7; TRBD2 aligns across 14 bases. Germline-derived CDR1 and CDR2 are SGHNT and YYREEE (reference sequence). CDR3 size: 17 residues. The ends lost 4 bases at V and 2 bases at J; junction bases unmatched: 8.

The J gene is TRBJ1-6, the V gene TRBV7-9, with no clear D. Trimming shortened V by 0 bases and J by 10 bases, and 7 bases separated the two germline ends. This CDR3 is built from 13 residues. The germline V gene encodes CDR1 SEHNR and CDR2 FQNEAQ (reference sequence). In DNA form, the CDR3 reads TGTGCCAGCAGCTTAGCTCGGGAGTCACCCCTCCACTTT. Amino acids: CASSLARESPLHF.

The chain couples TRBV27 to TRBJ2-3; 7 nucleotides align to TRBD1. The CDR3 runs 15 residues. The V segment lost 6 bases and the J segment 4 bases; nucleotides outside the gene matches: 10. The germline V gene has CDR1 MNHEY and CDR2 SMNVEV (reference sequence). Here the CDR3 DNA reads TGTGCCAGCAGGTCCGGTCGGACAGGATCAGATACGCAGTATTTT. This gives the protein CASRSGRTGSDTQYF.

CDR3 nucleotides: TGTGCCAGCATGACAGGGAATGAAAAACTGTTTTTT. Protein: CASMTGNEKLFF. The chain carries TRBV28 and TRBJ1-4, with TRBD1 matching over 7 bases. Germline values: CDR1 MDHEN, CDR2 SYDVKM. J lost 5 bases, V lost 7 bases, and 1 base had no gene match. CDR3 length equals 12 residues.

This chain uses TRBV4-3 with TRBJ2-1; possible D gene TRBD2, 7 bases. Per the germline V gene, CDR1 is LGHNA and CDR2 is YSLEER. The CDR3 covers 18 residues. V gave up 4 bases and J gave up 0 bases, with 19 bases separating them. The CDR3 is CASSPGGEEGGSYNEQFF. The CDR3 region has the DNA TGCGCCAGCAGCCCGGGGGGCGAGGAGGGGGGCTCCTACAATGAGCAGTTCTTC.

This clone has just a few counts. J is TRBJ2-5 and V is TRBV7-2, with D possibly being TRBD1 or TRBD2 (5 bases each). The germline V gene encodes CDR1 SGHTA and CDR2 FQGNSA. The V and J ends lost 1 base and 2 bases respectively, with 11 bases between them. There are 15 residues in the CDR3. CDR3 DNA sequence: TGTGCCAGCAGCTTAGTTCGGGGCTGGCAAGAGACCCAGTACTTC. This sequence encodes CASSLVRGWQETQYF.

In its sample, this clone was seen once. The CDR3: CASSRRAAGGPGEQFF. For the CDR3, the DNA is TGTGCCAGCAGCCGACGGGCAGCGGGGGGGCCAGGGGAGCAGTTCTTC. J is TRBJ2-1 and V is TRBV7-9; 10 bases are a match to TRBD2. Germline loops: CDR1 SEHNR, CDR2 FQNEAQ (reference sequence). This CDR3 is 16 amino acids long. V shed 5 bases and J 10 bases; nucleotides not matched to a gene: 14.

The chain combines TRBV7-9 with TRBJ2-1; 8 bases map to TRBD2. The CDR3 extends over 17 amino acids. Unmatched junction bases numbered 14, after V lost 6 bases and J lost 4 bases. Per germline, CDR1 SEHNR and CDR2 FQNEAQ (reference sequence). The CDR3 DNA sequence: TGTGCCAGCAGTCAAACGGGTCTAGCGGGTCTATACAATGAGCAGTTCTTC. Its protein is CASSQTGLAGLYNEQFF.

The chain recombines TRBV5-6 with TRBJ1-2, with D unresolved. This CDR3 is 15 amino acids long. The V gene's germline CDR1 is SGHDT and CDR2 YYEEEE. V was cut by 0 bases and J by 5 bases, with 14 bases left in between. CDR3 region: CASSLAGPGGYGYTF. Here the CDR3 DNA reads TGTGCCAGCAGCTTGGCCGGTCCAGGAGGGTATGGCTACACCTTC.

CDR3 nucleotide sequence: TGTGCCAGTAGCAATCAGGGGGGTGGGGCTGGGGCCAACGTCCTGACTTTC. Its translation is CASSNQGGGAGANVLTF. This chain connects TRBV19 to TRBJ2-6; D perhaps matches TRBD1 (7 bases). CDR3 size: 17 residues. Germline V gives CDR1 LNHDA, CDR2 SQIVND (reference sequence). V was shortened by 6 bases and J by 2 bases, with 17 bases between the two germline ends. The full variable domain, with the rest looked up from reference TRBV19 and TRBJ2-6, is DGGITQSPKYLFRKEGQNVTLSCEQNLNHDAMYWYRQDPGQGLRLIYYSQIVNDFQKGDIAEGYSVSREKKESFPLTVTSAQKNPTAFYLCASSNQGGGAGANVLTFGAGSRLTVL.

The rearrangement links TRBV10-3 to TRBJ1-3, with unresolved D. The germline V gene has CDR1 ENHRY and CDR2 SYGVKD. The germline V and J ends were trimmed by 10 bases and 0 bases, with 10 bases remaining between them. This CDR3 contains 13 residues. CDR3 coding DNA: TGTGCCACCGCCGCCGCCTCTGGAAACACCATATATTTT. Its protein product is CATAAASGNTIYF.

This clone has a handful of counts. This chain joins TRBV7-3 and TRBJ1-1, with 8 bases identical to TRBD1. Germline-derived CDR1 and CDR2 are SGHTA and FQGTGA. CDR3 length: 14 residues. With V trimmed by 5 bases and J by 5 bases, 7 bases remained unmatched. The CDR3 nucleotides read TGTGCCAGCAGCGGACAGGGTCCGGGAACTGAAGCTTTCTTT. Residues: CASSGQGPGTEAFF.